This T cell receptor (beta chain) emerged from a study of patients and donors after allogeneic stem cell transplantation. CDR1 and CDR2 (germline): DFQATT, SNEGSKA (reference sequence). The CDR3 spans 16 residues. The V and J ends lost 0 bases and 5 bases, in that order; junction bases with no gene match: 9. One entry per CDR3 protein results from TCRdb running MiXCR on the RT-PCR reads. The sample lists about 960,000 distinct CDR3 sequences; under 20% were seen once. Specimen: blood, either unsorted or a sorted T cell fraction (not recorded which). This TCR was recovered from a human donor who was either an allogeneic HSCT recipient or a stem cell or donor lymphocyte infusion donor (not recorded which). It is not recorded whose cells these are; they may come from a transplant donor. The rearrangement links TRBV20-1 to TRBJ2-5; 10 bases map to TRBD2. The CDR3 sequence is CSARDLLAGDRETQYF. The CDR3, as DNA: TGCAGTGCTAGAGATCTGCTAGCGGGGGATCGGGAGACCCAGTACTTC.